This passage covers 22 T cell receptor beta chains from one sample sequenced in a study of molecular identifiers for immune sequencing clone quantification. MiXCR, applied by TCRdb to the PCR reads, yields one record per CDR3 protein. This table holds 300,000 to 400,000 distinct CDR3 sequences, roughly 24% found once. Input material: naive CD8+ T cells from blood, with Jurkat cell RNA spiked in. Subset: FACS-sorted CD8+CD4-CCR7+CD45RA+ naive T cells. Receptors were obtained from a human donor in good health. Some libraries in this study had Jurkat cell RNA spiked in.

This clonotype was counted at least ten times. V usage is TRBV30 and J usage is TRBJ1-1; the D is unclear. V was trimmed by 3 bases and J by 5 bases, leaving 13 bases between them. CDR3 length equals 13 residues. Germline lookup yields CDR1 GTSNPN and CDR2 SVGIG (reference sequence). As DNA, the CDR3 is TGTGCCTGGAGGGTGGGCCTCGGGACTGAAGCTTTCTTT. Protein product: CAWRVGLGTEAFF.

This clonotype was counted only a few times. The chain recombines TRBV2 with TRBJ1-2; 7 bases agree with TRBD1. CDR3 size: 15 residues. V was clipped by 6 bases and J by 2 bases; unmatched bases: 9. CDR1 SNHLY and CDR2 FYNNEI come from the germline V gene. The CDR3, as DNA: TGTGCCAGCAGGGAGGGACAGTTAGTAAACTATGGCTACACCTTC. Its protein product is CASREGQLVNYGYTF.

This clonotype was observed a few times. The chain employs TRBV3-1 and TRBJ2-3; no definite D call. Per germline, CDR1 LGHDT and CDR2 YNNKEL (reference sequence). The CDR3 is made up of 12 amino acids. V was clipped by 2 bases and J by 6 bases, with 6 bases between them. CDR3 residues: CASSQQWDTQYF. CDR3 DNA sequence: TGTGCCAGCAGCCAACAATGGGATACGCAGTATTTT.

Ten or more counts support this clonotype. The genes are TRBV7-9 and TRBJ2-5; 7 positions match TRBD2. Per germline, CDR1 SEHNR and CDR2 FQNEAQ (reference sequence). The CDR3 has 15 amino acids. The trim removed 4 bases at V and 2 bases at J, leaving 7 bases unmatched. The CDR3, as DNA: TGTGCCAGCAGCTGGGAGGGCGGGCGGCAAGAGACCCAGTACTTC. The encoded protein is CASSWEGGRQETQYF.

The CDR3 DNA sequence: TGTGCCAGCAGCGTAGTGGATGCTAGCGGGAGTACCCAGTACTTC. This gives the protein CASSVVDASGSTQYF. This chain links TRBV9 with TRBJ2-5; 10 bases are a match to TRBD2. Trimming removed 0 bases from V and 8 bases from J; junction bases left unmatched: 7. Germline loops: CDR1 SGDLS, CDR2 YYNGEE. There are 15 residues in the CDR3.

This clonotype was observed at least ten times. The rearrangement joins TRBV7-2 to TRBJ2-1; 11 bases are shared with TRBD2. V dropped 5 bases and J dropped 4; count of bases not matched to a gene: 4. The CDR3 length is 15 residues. Germline CDR1 SGHTA, CDR2 FQGNSA. CDR3: CASSPGLAEYNEQFF. As DNA, the CDR3 is TGTGCCAGCAGCCCGGGACTAGCGGAGTACAATGAGCAGTTCTTC.

This clonotype was counted at least ten times. V and J are TRBV4-3 and TRBJ1-1; 11 nucleotides align to TRBD1. Germline-derived CDR1 and CDR2 are LGHNA and YSLEER. This CDR3 is 14 amino acids long. J lost 6 bases, V lost 6 bases, and 6 bases had no gene match. The CDR3 region has the DNA TGCGCCAGCAGTCCAGGGACAGGGGGTTCTGAAGCTTTCTTT. Translating it yields CASSPGTGGSEAFF.

This clonotype was observed a handful of times. The J gene is TRBJ1-5, the V gene TRBV7-2; no firm D call. Trimming pared 3 bases from V and 0 bases from J, leaving 9 bases between. Germline loops: CDR1 SGHTA, CDR2 FQGNSA. The CDR3 runs to 15 residues. DNA of the CDR3: TGTGCCAGCAGCTTGATGGGGTATAGCAATCAGCCCCAGCATTTT. The encoded protein is CASSLMGYSNQPQHF.

This clonotype was counted at least ten times. This chain joins TRBV5-1 and TRBJ2-5; D gene unclear. Germline CDR1 reads SGHRS; CDR2 reads YFSETQ. This CDR3 comprises 14 residues. V was pared by 0 bases and J by 5 bases, with 11 bases between. CDR3 residues: CASSLDRSWETQYF. DNA of the CDR3: TGCGCCAGCAGCTTGGACCGGTCATGGGAGACCCAGTACTTC.

This clonotype was seen a handful of times. This chain connects TRBV14 to TRBJ1-1; D unclear. V was shortened by 2 bases and J by 5 bases, with 21 bases between the two germline ends. There are 17 residues in the CDR3. Germline-derived CDR1 and CDR2 are SGHDN and FVKESK. CDR3 in DNA: TGTGCCAGCAGCCAAATTTTGAGAGCTCTGGGTCGGACTGAAGCTTTCTTT. Its translation is CASSQILRALGRTEAFF.

This clonotype has a count of ten or more. The chain combines TRBV2 with TRBJ1-1, with TRBD1 matching 9 bases. From germline, CDR1 is SNHLY and CDR2 FYNNEI. The CDR3 is 16 residues long. V lost 3 bases, J lost 1 base, and 6 bases stayed unmatched. The CDR3 protein is CASSEDRGVSNTEAFF. For the CDR3, the DNA is TGTGCCAGCAGTGAGGACAGGGGAGTTTCGAACACTGAAGCTTTCTTT. Supplemented by reference TRBV2 and TRBJ1-1, the full variable domain reads EPEVTQTPSHQVTQMGQEVILRCVPISNHLYFYWYRQILGQKVEFLVSFYNNEISEKSEIFDDQFSVERPDGSNFTLKIRSTKLEDSAMYFCASSEDRGVSNTEAFFGQGTRLTVV.

Notes on this clonotype: One junction end does not reproduce the germline sequence, and a read error may be involved. The rearrangement joins TRBV7-9 to TRBJ2-2; D unclear. The germline gives CDR1 SEHNR, CDR2 FQNEAQ (reference sequence). This CDR3 has 11 residues. The CDR3 loop is CASSVEREQFF. CDR3 in DNA: TGTGCCAGCAGCGTTGAGCGAGAGCAGTTTTTT. The variable domain in full, with the rest retrieved from reference TRBV7-9 and TRBJ2-2, is DTGVSQNPRHKITKRGQNVTFRCDPISEHNRLYWYRQTLGQGPEFLTYFQNEAQLEKSRLLSDRFSAERPKGSFSTLEIQRTEQGDSAMYLCASSVEREQFFGEGSRLTVL.

This clonotype was seen more than once but under ten times. The V call is TRBV9, the J call TRBJ2-1; D remains unclear. CDR1 SGDLS and CDR2 YYNGEE come from the germline V gene. Between the trimmed V and J ends, which lost 0 bases and 0 bases, there was a span of 7 bases. CDR3 length equals 15 residues. Written as DNA, the CDR3 is TGTGCCAGCAGCGTAGGGGGAATCTCCTACAATGAGCAGTTCTTC. Its translation: CASSVGGISYNEQFF.

This rearrangement joins TRBV24-1 to TRBJ1-5; D not resolved. The germline V and J ends were trimmed by 4 bases and 8 bases, with 11 bases remaining between them. There are 13 residues in the CDR3. The germline gives CDR1 KGHDR, CDR2 SFDVKD. The CDR3 DNA sequence: TGTGCCACCAGTGACCGGACCGCGGAGCCCCAGCATTTT. As protein: CATSDRTAEPQHF.

A remark on this clonotype: A much larger clone lies one base from this, so it may be a read error. Since the CDR3 does not end with the conserved phenylalanine or tryptophan, this likely comes from a read error. The chain employs TRBV28 and TRBJ2-5; D gene uncertain. The CDR3 spans 12 residues. Germline V gene lookup returns CDR1 MDHEN and CDR2 SYDVKM. With 4 bases removed from V and 5 bases from J, the gap between germline ends came to 8 bases. The CDR3 region has the DNA TGTGCCAGCAGTTCCCCCCCCGAGACCCAGTACCTC. Translation: CASSSPPETQYL.

The rearrangement uses TRBV4-1 and TRBJ2-5, with 9 bases aligning to TRBD2. Germline V CDR1 and CDR2: MGHRA, YSYEKL. The CDR3 is made up of 18 amino acids. The ends lost 4 bases at V and 0 bases at J; junction bases unmatched: 12. The CDR3 reads CASSRDLAGAFHQETQYF. Written as DNA, the CDR3 is TGCGCCAGCAGCCGAGACTTAGCGGGGGCGTTTCACCAAGAGACCCAGTACTTC.

This clonotype was recorded a few times. The gene calls are TRBV12-3 or TRBV12-4 and TRBJ2-5; tentative D call: TRBD1 (6 bases). V gave up 5 bases and J gave up 2 bases, with 12 bases separating them. The CDR3 is 14 amino acids. In DNA, the CDR3 is TGTGCCAGCAGTCGTGGACAGAGACAAGAGACCCAGTACTTC. It yields the protein CASSRGQRQETQYF.

This clonotype was picked up many times. The rearrangement links TRBV27 to TRBJ1-1; D unresolved. The CDR3 covers 13 residues. V lost 1 base to trimming and J lost 4 bases, with 7 bases between them. Germline CDR1 MNHEY, CDR2 SMNVEV (reference sequence). The CDR3 here is CASSLWSGTEAFF. DNA for the CDR3: TGTGCCAGCAGTTTATGGTCGGGCACTGAAGCTTTCTTT.

The chain combines TRBV5-6 with TRBJ2-7, with a possible D match to TRBD2 (5 bases). Per germline, CDR1 SGHDT and CDR2 YYEEEE. V shed 4 bases and J shed 7 bases, with 9 bases lying between them. The CDR3 is 11 residues long. CDR3 sequence reads: CASSGREEQYF. The CDR3 DNA reads as TGTGCCAGCAGCGGCCGGGAAGAGCAGTACTTC. The full variable domain, its missing parts supplied by reference TRBV5-6 and TRBJ2-7, is DAGVTQSPTHLIKTRGQQVTLRCSPKSGHDTVSWYQQALGQGPQFIFQYYEEEERQRGNFPDRFSGHQFPNYSSELNVNALLLGDSALYLCASSGREEQYFGPGTRLTVT.

This clonotype turned up a few times. V and J are TRBV9 and TRBJ1-2, with a tentative D call TRBD1 (6 bases). Per germline, CDR1 SGDLS and CDR2 YYNGEE. The CDR3 is made up of 14 amino acids. V was clipped by 5 bases and J by 5 bases, with 16 bases between them. CDR3: CASRQGGGGYGYTF. CDR3 bases: TGTGCCAGCAGACAGGGAGGGGGGGGTTATGGCTACACCTTC.

This clonotype was counted ten times or more. The chain employs TRBV5-8 and TRBJ2-5; D uncertain. V was shortened by 2 bases and J by 4 bases, with 0 bases between the two germline ends. The V gene's germline CDR1 is SGHTS and CDR2 YDEGEE. This CDR3 spans 10 amino acids. Here the CDR3 DNA reads TGTGCCAGCAGCTTAGAGACCCAGTACTTC. Translating it yields CASSLETQYF.

On this clonotype: A much larger clone differs from this one at a single base, so this may be a read error. V and J are TRBV7-9 and TRBJ1-1, with D maybe TRBD1 (5 bases). The germline CDR1 and CDR2 sequences are SEHNR and FQNEAQ (reference sequence). CDR3 length equals 15 residues. V lost 1 base to trimming and J lost 1 base, with 10 bases between them. CDR3: CASSLGPGTNTEAFF. DNA for the CDR3: TGTGCCAGCAGCTTAGGGCCAGGGACGAACACTGAAGCTTTCTTT.